These 10 T cell receptor beta chains were all obtained from the same sample, sequenced in a study of T cells in Graves' hyperthyroidism and ophthalmopathy. Regions amplified from RNA transcripts were the TCR beta CDR3 regions. Researchers ran a first-round RT-PCR on the TCR CDR3 using the HTBI primer set. TCRdb recomputed calls from the multiplex PCR reads with MiXCR, one row per CDR3 protein. Of hundreds of thousands of distinct CDR3 sequences detected, around 38% appear once; the ten largest clones hold around 10%. Sequencing used blood. The receptors derive from a man aged 18 to 30 with Graves' hyperthyroidism.

This clonotype was detected many times. The rearrangement links TRBV13 to TRBJ2-7, with unresolved D. The CDR3 spans 12 residues. V was cut by 4 bases and J by 5 bases, with 9 bases left in between. The germline CDR1 and CDR2 sequences are PRHDT and FYEKMQ (reference sequence). CDR3 amino acids: CASSSGRDEQYF. The CDR3 DNA reads as TGTGCCAGCAGCTCGGGTCGGGACGAGCAGTACTTC. Based on the CDR3 plus reference TRBV13 and TRBJ2-7, the full variable domain is AAGVIQSPRHLIKEKRETATLKCYPIPRHDTVYWYQQGPGQDPQFLISFYEKMQSDKGSIPDRFSAQQFSDYHSELNMSSLELGDSALYFCASSSGRDEQYFGPGTRLTVT.

This clonotype was observed many times. This rearrangement joins TRBV7-2 to TRBJ1-1, with D hard to call. Germline V gene data show CDR1 as SGHTA and CDR2 as FQGNSA. The ends were cut back, 1 base at V and 0 bases at J, with 6 bases in the middle. CDR3 length equals 14 residues. This CDR3 is CASSLVGVNTEAFF. The CDR3 nucleotides read TGTGCCAGCAGCTTAGTAGGAGTGAACACTGAAGCTTTCTTT.

This clonotype was counted ten times or more. CDR3 loop: CASLAGRTGELFF. The DNA for the CDR3 is TGTGCCAGCCTAGCGGGAAGGACCGGGGAGCTGTTTTTT. The chain uses TRBV7-2 and TRBJ2-2, with 9 bases that match TRBD2. The CDR3 length is 13 residues. The germline V gene encodes CDR1 SGHTA and CDR2 FQGNSA. V lost 8 bases and J lost 5; bases outside the gene matches: 3.

In its sample, this clonotype was seen a few times. The chain carries TRBV20-1 and TRBJ2-7, with 9 positions matching TRBD1. The trim removed 4 bases at V and 4 bases at J, leaving 8 bases unmatched. Germline-derived CDR1 and CDR2 are DFQATT and SNEGSKA (reference sequence). The CDR3 is 14 residues long. The CDR3 DNA follows: TGCAGTGCTATCCGGGACAGGGTTGTGTACGAGCAGTACTTC. Translation: CSAIRDRVVYEQYF.

This clonotype was recorded many times. This rearrangement joins TRBV29-1 to TRBJ2-7; D not certain. Germline assignment: CDR1 SQVTM and CDR2 ANQGSEA. Trimming stripped 8 bases from V and 3 bases from J, with 17 bases between. This CDR3 has 13 residues. The CDR3 sequence is CSLKTPYSYEQYF. CDR3 in DNA: TGCAGCCTTAAGACTCCTTACAGCTACGAGCAGTACTTC.

This clonotype was picked up one time. The V and J genes are TRBV7-2 and TRBJ1-1; no firm D call. Per the germline V gene, CDR1 is SGHTA and CDR2 is FQGNSA. The CDR3 contains 17 residues. V was cut by 1 base and J by 1 base, with 16 bases left in between. The CDR3 loop reads CASSLGGRRIANTEAFF. The CDR3 nucleotides are TGTGCCAGCAGCTTAGGCGGCAGGCGGATCGCGAACACTGAAGCTTTCTTT.

The J gene is TRBJ2-2, the V gene TRBV12-3 or TRBV12-4; a weak D match, TRBD1 (6 bases). V lost 7 bases to trimming and J lost 3 bases, with 12 bases between them. This CDR3 has 14 amino acids. The CDR3 protein is CASTRQADTGELFF. CDR3 DNA: TGTGCCAGCACCCGACAGGCGGACACCGGGGAGCTGTTTTTT.

The genes are TRBV7-3 and TRBJ2-7; D tentatively fits TRBD1 or TRBD2 (5 bases each). The V gene lost 5 bases and the J gene lost 6 bases, with 14 bases spanning the gap. CDR1 is SGHTA and CDR2 is FQGTGA in the germline V gene. There are 13 residues in the CDR3. This chain's CDR3 is CASSQGTASEQYF. The CDR3 DNA sequence: TGTGCCAGCAGCCAAGGGACCGCAAGCGAGCAGTACTTC.

Of note for this clonotype: This may be a read error, as it is one base from a much larger clone. The rearrangement uses TRBV10-3 and TRBJ1-1; the match to TRBD1 covers 9 bases. Germline lookup yields CDR1 ENHRY and CDR2 SYGVKD. The CDR3 consists of 15 residues. DNA for the CDR3: TGTGCCATCAGCGGGACAGGGAAGATGAACACTGAAGCTTCCTTT. Translation gives CAISGTGKMNTEASF.

The chain carries TRBV18 and TRBJ1-6; D is unclear. The CDR3 covers 13 residues. Germline CDR1 KGHSH, CDR2 LQKENI. Trimming removed 3 bases at V and 11 bases at J, with 11 bases between. The CDR3 nucleotides read TGTGCCAGCTCACCCGACGTCTTGACACCCCTCCACTTT. This gives the protein CASSPDVLTPLHF. Filled out from reference TRBV18 and TRBJ1-6, the complete variable domain reads NAGVMQNPRHLVRRRGQEARLRCSPMKGHSHVYWYRQLPEEGLKFMVYLQKENIIDESGMPKERFSAEFPKEGPSILRIQQVVRGDSAAYFCASSPDVLTPLHFGNGTRLTVT.